The 6 T cell receptor beta chains listed next were all sequenced from one sample in a study of CD8 T cells in Susac syndrome. An input of roughly 0.45 to 1 ug of RNA was subjected to reverse transcription using random hexamers. TCRdb re-derived calls from the immunoSEQ multiplex PCR reads in MiXCR, one entry per CDR3 protein. The sample records fewer than 300,000 distinct CDR3 sequences, roughly 81% being singletons. Specimen: CD8+ T cells from PBMCs. Source of these receptors: a human donor with multiple sclerosis.

The genes are TRBV13 and TRBJ1-1; no firm D call. V gave up 2 bases and J gave up 1 base, with 8 bases separating them. The CDR3 has 14 amino acids. Germline loops: CDR1 PRHDT, CDR2 FYEKMQ (reference sequence). CDR3: CASSLSSANTEAFF. The CDR3, as DNA: TGTGCCAGCAGCTTAAGTAGCGCGAACACTGAAGCTTTCTTT.

The chain recombines TRBV5-1 with TRBJ2-7; 10 bases line up with TRBD2. Germline lookup yields CDR1 SGHRS and CDR2 YFSETQ. The CDR3 contains 16 residues. V was clipped by 2 bases and J by 5 bases; unmatched bases: 10. CDR3 DNA sequence: TGCGCCAGCAGCTTCGATCTAGCGGGAGAAGCAAACGAGCAGTACTTC. Its translation is CASSFDLAGEANEQYF.

This chain joins TRBV27 and TRBJ2-1, with D possibly matching TRBD2 (5 bases). Germline loops: CDR1 MNHEY, CDR2 SMNVEV (reference sequence). V lost 4 bases and J lost 8, with 21 bases in between. The length of the CDR3 is 16 residues. In DNA, the CDR3 is TGTGCCAGCAGTTCCCTCAGAGGGCTAAAGGGCGATGAGCAGTTCTTC. It yields the protein CASSSLRGLKGDEQFF.

The chain employs TRBV5-1 and TRBJ2-6, with TRBD1 as a possible D gene (6 bases). CDR1 is SGHRS and CDR2 is YFSETQ in the germline V gene. The V gene lost 4 bases and the J gene lost 0 bases, with 20 bases spanning the gap. The CDR3 totals 19 residues. CDR3 in DNA: TGCGCCAGCAGCGCTACGACGCTGGACAGAGACTCTGGGGCCAACGTCCTGACTTTC. This gives the protein CASSATTLDRDSGANVLTF.

This chain connects TRBV6-5 to TRBJ2-5; 12 positions match TRBD2. V lost 0 bases, J lost 4 bases, and 3 bases stayed unmatched. CDR3 length: 16 amino acids. Germline V lookup: CDR1 MNHEY, CDR2 SVGAGI. The CDR3 sequence: CASSYSSGLAGETQYF. Written as DNA, the CDR3 is TGTGCCAGCAGTTACTCTTCGGGACTAGCGGGAGAGACCCAGTACTTC.

The chain carries TRBV20-1 and TRBJ2-1; TRBD2 is a possible D gene (6 bases). The CDR3 covers 14 residues. The ends were cut back, 0 bases at V and 4 bases at J, with 10 bases in the middle. Germline V gives CDR1 DFQATT, CDR2 SNEGSKA (reference sequence). The CDR3 is CSAREGLFYNEQFF. CDR3 DNA: TGCAGTGCTAGAGAGGGACTCTTTTACAATGAGCAGTTCTTC.